Below, one TCR beta chain is given with its context. The antigen is not known. The data derive from a study of T cell clones after liver transplantation. Study in general: Tolerant meant at least one year fully off immunosuppression without liver enzymes above twice normal. General study results and limits: Small, mixed patient groups and varying post-transplant times limit these conclusions.

Libraries were prepared by immunoSEQ multiplex PCR; TCRdb keeps only in-frame clonotypes and omits some of them. This table has fewer than 70,000 clones, 60% to 80% appearing once. There are 15 residues in the CDR3. V gave up 5 bases and J gave up 6 bases; unmatched junction bases: 10. Germline V gives CDR1 MDHEN, CDR2 SYDVKM. The sequence was collected from a human donor who received a liver transplant. The rearrangement uses TRBV28 and TRBJ1-2, with 9 bases lining up with TRBD1. The sample here was CD4+ T cells from blood, taken before liver transplant. The CDR3 is CASSPPGQGLHGYTF. In nucleotides, the CDR3 is TGTGCCAGCAGTCCTCCGGGACAGGGTTTACATGGCTACACCTTC.